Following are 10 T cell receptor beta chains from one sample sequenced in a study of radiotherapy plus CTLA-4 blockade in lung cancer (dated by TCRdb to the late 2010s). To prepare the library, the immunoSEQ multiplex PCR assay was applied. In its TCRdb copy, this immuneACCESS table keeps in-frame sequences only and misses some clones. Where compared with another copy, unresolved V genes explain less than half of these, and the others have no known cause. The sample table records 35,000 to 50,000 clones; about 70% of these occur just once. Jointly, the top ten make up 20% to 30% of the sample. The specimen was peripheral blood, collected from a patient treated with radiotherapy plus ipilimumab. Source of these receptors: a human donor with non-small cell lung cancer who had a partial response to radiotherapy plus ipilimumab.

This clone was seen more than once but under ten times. CDR3 loop: CSVATDTQYF. The CDR3 DNA reads as TGCAGCGTTGCAACAGATACGCAGTATTTT. V gene TRBV29-1 combines with J gene TRBJ2-3; the D is unclear. V shed 4 bases and J shed 3 bases, with 2 bases lying between them. From germline, CDR1 is SQVTM and CDR2 ANQGSEA. The length of the CDR3 is 10 residues.

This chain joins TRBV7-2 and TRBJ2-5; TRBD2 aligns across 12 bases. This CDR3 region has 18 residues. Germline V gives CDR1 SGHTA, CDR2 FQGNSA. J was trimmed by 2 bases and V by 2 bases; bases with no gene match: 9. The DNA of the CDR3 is TGTGCCAGCAGCTTACCTCCGGGGACTAGCGGGTTACAAGAGACCCAGTACTTC. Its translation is CASSLPPGTSGLQETQYF.

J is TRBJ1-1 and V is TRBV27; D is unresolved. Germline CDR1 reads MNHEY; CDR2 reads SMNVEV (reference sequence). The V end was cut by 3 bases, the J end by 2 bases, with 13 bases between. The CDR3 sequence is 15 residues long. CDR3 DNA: TGTGCCAGCAGTTTCCGTGGCCCGTTTAACACTGAAGCTTTCTTT. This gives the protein CASSFRGPFNTEAFF.

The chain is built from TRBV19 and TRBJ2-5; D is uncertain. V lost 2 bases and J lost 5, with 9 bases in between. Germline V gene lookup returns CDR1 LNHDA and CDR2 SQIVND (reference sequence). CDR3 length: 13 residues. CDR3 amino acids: CASSIYGGETQYF. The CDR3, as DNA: TGTGCCAGTAGTATATATGGCGGTGAGACCCAGTACTTC.

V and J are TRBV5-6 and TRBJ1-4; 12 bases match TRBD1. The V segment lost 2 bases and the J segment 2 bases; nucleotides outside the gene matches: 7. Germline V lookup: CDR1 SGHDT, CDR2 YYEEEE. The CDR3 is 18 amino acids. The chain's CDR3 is CASSFHRDRGHTNEKLFF. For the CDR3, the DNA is TGTGCCAGCAGCTTCCACCGGGACAGGGGGCACACTAATGAAAAACTGTTTTTT.

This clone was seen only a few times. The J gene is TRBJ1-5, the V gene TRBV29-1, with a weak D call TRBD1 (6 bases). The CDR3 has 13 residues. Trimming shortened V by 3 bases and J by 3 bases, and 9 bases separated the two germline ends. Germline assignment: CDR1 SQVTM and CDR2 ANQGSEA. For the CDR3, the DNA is TGCAGCGTTGATCAGGGGCCCAATCAGCCCCAGCATTTT. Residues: CSVDQGPNQPQHF.

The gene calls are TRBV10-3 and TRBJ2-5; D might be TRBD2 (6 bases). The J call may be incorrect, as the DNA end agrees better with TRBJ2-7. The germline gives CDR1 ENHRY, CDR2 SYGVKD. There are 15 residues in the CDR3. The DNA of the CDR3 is TGTGCCATCAGTGCTAGTGGGACTTACTCCTACGAGCAGTACTTC. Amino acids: CAISASGTYSYEQYF.

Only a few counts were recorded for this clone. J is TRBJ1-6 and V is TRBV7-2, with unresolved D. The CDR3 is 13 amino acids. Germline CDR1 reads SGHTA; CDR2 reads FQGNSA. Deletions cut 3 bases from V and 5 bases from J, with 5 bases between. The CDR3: CASSFQDNSPLHF. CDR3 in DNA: TGTGCCAGCAGCTTTCAGGATAATTCACCCCTCCACTTT.

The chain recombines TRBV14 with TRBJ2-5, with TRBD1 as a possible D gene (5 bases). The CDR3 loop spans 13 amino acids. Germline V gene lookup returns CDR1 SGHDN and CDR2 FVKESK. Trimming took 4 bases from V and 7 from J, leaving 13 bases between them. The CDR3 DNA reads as TGTGCCAGCAGCCTCCGGACGCAGGGGACCCAGTACTTC. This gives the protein CASSLRTQGTQYF.

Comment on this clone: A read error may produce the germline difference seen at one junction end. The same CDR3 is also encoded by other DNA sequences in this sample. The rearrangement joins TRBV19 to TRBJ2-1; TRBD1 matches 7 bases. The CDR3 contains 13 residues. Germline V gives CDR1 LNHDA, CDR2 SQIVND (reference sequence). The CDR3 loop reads CASSIESHRGSFF. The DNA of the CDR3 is TGTGCCAGCAGTATAGAATCCCACAGGGGATCGTTCTTC.